A selection of T cell receptor beta chains follows, all from one sample in a study of PD-1 blockade in classical Hodgkin lymphoma. Some clones are missing from TCRdb's copy, which holds only in-frame ones; the method was immunoSEQ multiplex PCR. The sample consists of 25,000 to 40,000 clones, less than 75% of them appearing once. Material: peripheral blood mononuclear cells (PBMCs), obtained before the fourth cycle of nivolumab. All receptors derive from a human donor with classical Hodgkin lymphoma. CDR3s include the opening cysteine and the closing phenylalanine or tryptophan. Each record gives: J gene, clone size, D gene, V gene, CDR3 DNA, CDR3 protein. D genes are given only for firm matches. For some rows the clone size is stated as once, few or many, or as a class when expanded; others skip it.

TRBJ2-1 | - | - | TRBV10-3 | TGTGCCATCAGTGAGTCGGCCCTAACGGGGAATGAGCAGTTCTTC | CAISESALTGNEQFF
TRBJ2-1 | - | - | TRBV5-6 | TGTGCCAGCAGCTTAGGGGGAAATCCCCTTGTGGGGCAGTTCTTC | CASSLGGNPLVGQFF
TRBJ1-2 | - | - | TRBV30 | TGTGCCTGGAGTGTAGGGGTTGGGGGCTACACCTTC | CAWSVGVGGYTF
TRBJ2-2 | - | TRBD1 | TRBV7-9 | TGTGCCAGCAGCACCGGGACAGGGGAGACCGGGGAGCTGTTTTTT | CASSTGTGETGELFF
TRBJ1-1 | few | - | TRBV5-4 | TGTGCCAGCAGCGACCTCGGAATAGTTCACACTGAAGCTTTCTTT | CASSDLGIVHTEAFF
TRBJ1-1 | few | - | TRBV27 | TGTGCCAGCAGTTCCCTTGGATCCACTGAAGCTTTCTTT | CASSSLGSTEAFF
TRBJ1-2 | few | - | TRBV2 | TGTGCCAGCAGTGAGACTGACACATCGGTTGGTGGCTACACCTTC | CASSETDTSVGGYTF
TRBJ1-2 | - | - | TRBV5-5 | TGTGCCAGCAGCTTGGATCTCAGAGTTAATGGCTACACCTTC | CASSLDLRVNGYTF
TRBJ2-7 | - | - | TRBV19 | TGTGCCAGTAGTTTCAACAGGGGGGGCTACGAGCAGTACTTC | CASSFNRGGYEQYF
TRBJ2-7 | - | TRBD2 | TRBV11-1 | TGTGCCAGCAGCTTAGGTTCAGCGGGGTCCTACGAGCAGTACTTC | CASSLGSAGSYEQYF
TRBJ1-5 | - | - | TRBV6-6 | TGTGCCAGCAGCCCAGGGATTCTCAATCAGCCCCAGCATTTT | CASSPGILNQPQHF
TRBJ2-7 | - | - | TRBV21-1 | TGTGCCAGCAGCAAAGGAATAAGGGGTTCCTCATACGAGCAGTACTTC | CASSKGIRGSSYEQYF
TRBJ2-3 | few | - | TRBV4-3 | TGCGCCAGCAGCCAGGGGGGAGCGACTATAGAGTATTTT | CASSQGGATIEYF